The 27 T cell receptor beta chains below all came from one sample that was sequenced in a study of beta chain features in type 1 diabetes. The sequenced template was cDNA made from the entire isolated RNA. The method was immunoSEQ multiplex PCR; TCRdb's version includes in-frame clones alone and lacks a portion of them. Counted here are about 620,000 clones, around a sixth occurring once; the ten biggest clones make up approximately 0.087%. The specimen sequenced was naive CD4+ T cells from blood. Every receptor here comes from a man aged 18 to 30 in good health.

This chain uses TRBV7-2 with TRBJ2-5; D is unresolved. The V gene lost 4 bases and the J gene lost 11 bases, with 11 bases spanning the gap. The CDR3 is made up of 11 amino acids. Looked up from germline, CDR1 is SGHTA and CDR2 is FQGNSA. CDR3 coding DNA: TGTGCCAGCAGCTCGAACCAACCTCAGTACTTC. Encoded protein: CASSSNQPQYF.

This clone has just a few counts. In nucleotides, the CDR3 is TGTGCCAGCAGCTCTAGACAGGGGGCTAGGAACACTGAAGCTTTCTTT. This translates into CASSSRQGARNTEAFF. The genes are TRBV7-2 and TRBJ1-1, with TRBD1 matching over 10 bases. From germline, CDR1 is SGHTA and CDR2 FQGNSA. V shed 4 bases and J 1 base; nucleotides not matched to a gene: 6. This CDR3 is 16 amino acids long.

The V and J genes are TRBV21-1 and TRBJ1-2; the table's TRBD1 call for D was not verified on the DNA. TRBV21-1 is marked as a pseudogene. There are 14 residues in the CDR3. Here the CDR3 reads CASSNPRGPNGYTF. CDR3 bases: TGTGCCAGCAGCAATCCCAGGGGGCCGAATGGCTACACCTTC.

This clone has more than one count but fewer than ten. This rearrangement joins TRBV28 to TRBJ2-1; possibly TRBD1 for D (5 bases). Between the trimmed V and J ends, which lost 4 bases and 7 bases, there was a span of 8 bases. The CDR3 covers 12 residues. From germline, CDR1 is MDHEN and CDR2 SYDVKM. The DNA of the CDR3 is TGTGCCAGCAGTTCCAGGGCAAATGAGCAGTTCTTC. It codes for CASSSRANEQFF.

Only a few counts were recorded for this clone. V is TRBV10-2 and J is TRBJ2-1; a possible D gene is TRBD2 (6 bases). The CDR3 is 16 residues long. V was clipped by 7 bases and J by 4 bases, with 20 bases between them. The germline V gene encodes CDR1 WSHSY and CDR2 SAAADI. The CDR3 reads CASTIATGRAYNEQFF. The CDR3 nucleotides are TGCGCCAGCACTATAGCGACCGGGAGAGCGTACAATGAGCAGTTCTTC.

The V and J genes are TRBV6-5 and TRBJ1-1, with D unresolved. Germline V lookup: CDR1 MNHEY, CDR2 SVGAGI. This CDR3 comprises 11 residues. V gave up 8 bases and J gave up 1 base, with 5 bases separating them. The CDR3 here is CASEWNTEAFF. The DNA for the CDR3 is TGTGCCAGCGAATGGAACACTGAAGCTTTCTTT.

This clone was seen a few times. CDR3 sequence: CASSYSRTSGNQPQHF. The CDR3 DNA reads TGTGCCAGCAGTTACTCCCGGACAAGCGGCAATCAGCCCCAGCATTTT. The chain links TRBV6-6 to TRBJ1-5, with D maybe TRBD1 (5 bases). The V gene's germline CDR1 is MNHNY and CDR2 SVGAGI (reference sequence). V was pared by 0 bases and J by 2 bases, with 11 bases between. There are 16 residues in the CDR3.

This clone was detected a few times. J is TRBJ2-3 and V is TRBV5-4; TRBD1 might be the D (5 bases). The CDR3 is made up of 13 amino acids. Germline V CDR1 and CDR2: SGHNT, YYREEE (reference sequence). V was shortened by 2 bases and J by 8 bases, with 12 bases between the two germline ends. The CDR3 DNA sequence: TGTGCCAGCAGCTTACCAGACAGACCTACGCAGTATTTT. It is translated as CASSLPDRPTQYF.

This clone was detected only a few times. The chain couples TRBV5-6 to TRBJ2-1; 8 bases are shared with TRBD1. The CDR3 spans 19 residues. Unmatched junction bases numbered 16, after V lost 4 bases and J lost 1 base. In germline, CDR1 is SGHDT, CDR2 YYEEEE. The CDR3 DNA is TGTGCCAGCAGCCCCGGCTGGCAGGGGGCCCGCCCTTCCTACAATGAGCAGTTCTTC. Translated, it gives CASSPGWQGARPSYNEQFF.

V and J are TRBV7-3 and TRBJ2-3; D unclear. The V end lost 4 bases, the J end lost 5 bases, and 4 bases lay between the germline ends. The CDR3 totals 11 residues. Germline-derived CDR1 and CDR2 are SGHTA and FQGTGA. The CDR3 sequence: CASSSRDTQYF. CDR3 coding DNA: TGTGCCAGCAGCTCTAGAGATACGCAGTATTTT.

This sequence joins TRBV15 and TRBJ2-7; D possibly corresponds to TRBD2 (6 bases). Germline CDR1 LNHNV, CDR2 YYDKDF (reference sequence). The CDR3 contains 15 residues. V was clipped by 4 bases and J by 3 bases, with 16 bases between them. CDR3 nucleotides: TGTGCCACCAGCACTACGGGACTGAGGGACTACGAGCAGTACTTC. It yields the protein CATSTTGLRDYEQYF.

This clone came up a few times. At the DNA level, this CDR3 is encoded by other sequences in the same sample as well. This chain joins TRBV12-5 and TRBJ2-3; 9 bases line up with TRBD2. The CDR3 has 16 amino acids. Losses at the gene ends were 0 bases for V and 1 base for J; bases not matched to a gene: 2. The germline V gene encodes CDR1 LGHNT and CDR2 FRNRAP. In DNA, the CDR3 is TGTGCTAGTGGTTTGGTACTAGCGGGCCGCACAGATACGCAGTATTTT. Amino acid sequence: CASGLVLAGRTDTQYF.

On this clone itself: This may be a read error: a much more frequent sequence differs by one nucleotide. V usage is TRBV7-2 and J usage is TRBJ2-3; D is ambiguous. CDR1 and CDR2 (germline): SGHTA, FQGNSA. The CDR3 covers 12 residues. Trimming removed 3 bases at V and 2 bases at J, with 3 bases between. Written as DNA, the CDR3 is TGTGCCAGCAGCTTCAACACAGATACGCAGTATTTT. Its translation: CASSFNTDTQYF.

This clone was picked up a small number of times. V usage is TRBV9 and J usage is TRBJ2-3; D possibly corresponds to TRBD2 (6 bases). Trimming stripped 1 base from V and 2 bases from J, with 11 bases between. Germline values: CDR1 SGDLS, CDR2 YYNGEE. This CDR3 has 15 amino acids. The CDR3 DNA follows: TGTGCCAGCAGCGTAAGCGGGTGGCCCACAGATACGCAGTATTTT. Protein product: CASSVSGWPTDTQYF.

The table lists this clone with a few counts. V usage is TRBV5-6 and J usage is TRBJ2-7, with D hard to call. CDR1 SGHDT and CDR2 YYEEEE come from the germline V gene. With 3 bases removed from V and 4 bases from J, the gap between germline ends came to 5 bases. The length of the CDR3 is 11 residues. CDR3 sequence reads: CASSSLYEQYF. The CDR3 nucleotides are TGTGCCAGCAGCTCCCTTTACGAGCAGTACTTC.

This clone was counted only a few times. The chain joins TRBV5-6 to TRBJ2-7; D is possibly TRBD1 (6 bases). Trimming pared 1 base from V and 5 bases from J, leaving 10 bases between. The CDR3 has 13 amino acids. The germline CDR1 and CDR2 sequences are SGHDT and YYEEEE. CDR3 protein: CASSLPGVHEQYF. The CDR3 DNA follows: TGTGCCAGCAGCTTGCCAGGGGTGCACGAGCAGTACTTC. The full variable domain, completed using reference TRBV5-6 and TRBJ2-7, is DAGVTQSPTHLIKTRGQQVTLRCSPKSGHDTVSWYQQALGQGPQFIFQYYEEEERQRGNFPDRFSGHQFPNYSSELNVNALLLGDSALYLCASSLPGVHEQYFGPGTRLTVT.

The chain is built from TRBV5-1 and TRBJ2-2; the D is unclear. CDR1 SGHRS and CDR2 YFSETQ come from the germline V gene. The CDR3 totals 14 residues. V was pared by 5 bases and J by 0 bases, with 8 bases between. The chain's CDR3 is CASRQSSNTGELFF. The DNA of the CDR3 is TGCGCCAGCAGACAGTCCTCGAACACCGGGGAGCTGTTTTTT.

The chain combines TRBV12-5 with TRBJ2-3; D possibly corresponds to TRBD1 (5 bases). CDR1 LGHNT and CDR2 FRNRAP come from the germline V gene. V lost 7 bases to trimming and J lost 0 bases, with 14 bases between them. The CDR3 totals 15 residues. This CDR3 is CASARQFSSTDTQYF. CDR3 nucleotides: TGTGCTAGTGCCCGACAGTTTTCTAGCACAGATACGCAGTATTTT.

There are a few counts of this clone. The chain joins TRBV7-2 to TRBJ1-2, with D unclear. Germline V gene lookup returns CDR1 SGHTA and CDR2 FQGNSA. Trimming left V 3 bases short and J 4 bases short, with 9 bases between. This CDR3 spans 13 amino acids. The CDR3 loop reads CASSLQGAYGYTF. The CDR3 DNA reads TGTGCCAGCAGCTTGCAAGGCGCCTATGGCTACACCTTC.

CDR3 coding DNA: TGCAGCGGTGACGACAAGGAGGGCTACACCTTC. Translation gives CSGDDKEGYTF. V gene TRBV29-1 combines with J gene TRBJ1-2; D is ambiguous. Germline values: CDR1 SQVTM, CDR2 ANQGSEA. V dropped 7 bases and J dropped 8 bases, with 14 bases sitting between them. The length of the CDR3 is 11 residues. The complete variable domain, with remaining parts taken from reference TRBV29-1 and TRBJ1-2, reads SAVISQKPSRDICQRGTSLTIQCQVDSQVTMMFWYRQQPGQSLTLIATANQGSEATYESGFVIDKFPISRPNLTFSTLTVSNMSPEDSSIYLCSGDDKEGYTFGSGTRLTVV.

The chain's CDR3 is CASSSLGPEGYTF. CDR3 sequence (DNA): TGTGCCAGCTCTTCACTCGGGCCCGAAGGCTACACCTTC. The rearrangement uses TRBV18 and TRBJ1-2; D not certain. The CDR3 consists of 13 residues. Trimming pared 6 bases from V and 8 bases from J, leaving 16 bases between. Germline CDR1 KGHSH, CDR2 LQKENI.

The chain links TRBV19 to TRBJ2-7, with D perhaps matching TRBD1 or TRBD2 (5 bases each). From germline, CDR1 is LNHDA and CDR2 SQIVND (reference sequence). V lost 4 bases, J lost 5 bases, and 9 bases lay in between. This CDR3 spans 12 amino acids. The CDR3 nucleotides read TGTGCCAGTAGTACCCGGGGCAACGAGCAGTACTTC. Its translation: CASSTRGNEQYF.

The genes are TRBV5-1 and TRBJ1-5; D remains ambiguous. Germline V gives CDR1 SGHRS, CDR2 YFSETQ. Trimming cost V 1 base and J 0 bases, with 8 bases left between them. The CDR3 is made up of 15 amino acids. The CDR3: CASSLSGLSNQPQHF. The CDR3 bases are TGCGCCAGCAGCTTGTCGGGCCTTAGCAATCAGCCCCAGCATTTT.

This clone was picked up many times. V gene TRBV7-2 combines with J gene TRBJ2-4; no firm D call. The germline V gene has CDR1 SGHTA and CDR2 FQGNSA. The V and J ends lost 0 bases and 10 bases respectively, with 10 bases between them. The CDR3 is 13 residues long. The CDR3 DNA sequence: TGTGCCAGCAGCTTAGCCTCAGGAGCGATTCAGTACTTC. Protein sequence: CASSLASGAIQYF.

The V and J genes are TRBV4-2 and TRBJ2-6; weak D call: TRBD1 (5 bases). The CDR3 contains 17 residues. Trimming left V 4 bases short and J 4 bases short, with 17 bases between. Germline lookup yields CDR1 LGHNA and CDR2 YNFKEQ. CDR3 nucleotides: TGTGCCAGCAGCCCACTGGACACTCCGGAGGGGGCCAACGTCCTGACTTTC. It is translated as CASSPLDTPEGANVLTF.

The DNA for the CDR3 is TGCGCCAGCAGCACTTGGGGGCTTGGGGCCAACGTCCTGACTTTC. Translating gives CASSTWGLGANVLTF. The rearrangement uses TRBV5-1 and TRBJ2-6; D is perhaps TRBD1 (6 bases). The V gene's germline CDR1 is SGHRS and CDR2 YFSETQ. This CDR3 has 15 amino acids. With 4 bases removed from V and 3 bases from J, the gap between germline ends came to 11 bases.

The CDR3 DNA reads TGTGCCATCAGTGAGTCGGGGAGAAATGGCTACACCTTC. This encodes CAISESGRNGYTF. The gene calls are TRBV10-3 and TRBJ1-2; D gene ambiguous. V dropped 0 bases and J dropped 6 bases, with 8 bases sitting between them. This CDR3 is 13 amino acids long. CDR1 is ENHRY and CDR2 is SYGVKD in the germline V gene.